This TCR beta chain was retrieved from a study of blood T cells in healthy people across ages. Study results and caveats: A roughly linear fall in TCR beta diversity per million T cells was seen with increasing age. The long-lived group displayed more naive CD4+ cells, plus higher diversity, than the aged donors did.

The donors, all healthy, were Caucasians living in Russia, aged about 6 to 90. This clonotype was counted between two and nine times. Its specificity is not known. Compared with germline, one end of the junction differs, possibly owing to a read error. Then a second PCR, running about 6 to 12 cycles, was carried out with a sample-barcoded 5' primer and a J-beta primer mix. TCRdb reanalysed the 5' RACE reads using MiXCR and keeps one entry per CDR3 protein. The profile shows over 1.5 million distinct CDR3 sequences, around 48% of them singletons. The sample was blood. This TCR derives from a woman aged 40 to 55 in good health.

The CDR3 sequence is CASSLGTDTDAQYF. CDR3 DNA sequence: TGTGCCAGCAGTCTAGGGACCGACACAGATGCGCAGTATTTT. This chain links TRBV12-3 or TRBV12-4 with TRBJ2-3; tentatively, D is TRBD1 or TRBD2 (5 bases each). The CDR3 sequence is 14 residues long.